One and the same sample provided the 17 T cell receptor beta chains below, sequenced in a study of T-cell memory formation after mild COVID-19. TCRdb processed the 5' RACE reads anew with MiXCR; each CDR3 protein has one entry. The sample has about 120,000 distinct CDR3 sequences; 20% to 25% are singletons. The sequenced sample consisted of PBMCs or a T cell subset sorted from them (not recorded which). These receptors were obtained from a man younger than 35 who had mild COVID-19 (a few samples of this study predate the infection). Cell type and time point are not known.

The chain is built from TRBV24-1 and TRBJ1-5, with D unresolved. Germline V gene data show CDR1 as KGHDR and CDR2 as SFDVKD. The CDR3 runs 14 residues. V was clipped by 2 bases and J by 3 bases, with 7 bases between them. The CDR3 nucleotides are TGTGCCACCAGTGATTCCAGCAACAATCAGCCCCAGCATTTT. It codes for CATSDSSNNQPQHF.

The chain joins TRBV4-1 to TRBJ2-3, with 7 positions matching TRBD2. Losses at the gene ends were 1 base for V and 2 bases for J; bases not matched to a gene: 3. Germline assignment: CDR1 MGHRA and CDR2 YSYEKL. There are 15 residues in the CDR3. CDR3 region: CASSQAAGVTDTQYF. The CDR3 DNA reads TGCGCCAGCAGCCAAGCTGCGGGAGTCACAGATACGCAGTATTTT.

The table lists this clonotype with a few counts. The gene calls are TRBV12-3 or TRBV12-4 and TRBJ2-1; D tentatively fits TRBD1 or TRBD2 (6 bases each). V lost 6 bases, J lost 8 bases, and 14 bases lay in between. The CDR3 extends over 13 amino acids. CDR3 coding DNA: TGTGCCAGCAGCATCGGGGGCGGGGATGAGCAGTTCTTC. Residues: CASSIGGGDEQFF.

The chain carries TRBV18 and TRBJ2-6; D is possibly TRBD1 or TRBD2 (6 bases each). With 4 bases removed from V and 0 bases from J, the gap between germline ends came to 13 bases. CDR3 length: 17 residues. Germline V gives CDR1 KGHSH, CDR2 LQKENI. The DNA of the CDR3 is TGTGCCAGCTCACTCACAGGGAGGCACTCTGGGGCCAACGTCCTGACTTTC. As protein: CASSLTGRHSGANVLTF.

This clonotype was picked up a small number of times. The genes are TRBV14 and TRBJ2-7; D tentatively reads TRBD1 or TRBD2 (5 bases each). V was pared by 4 bases and J by 3 bases, with 10 bases between. The germline V gene has CDR1 SGHDN and CDR2 FVKESK. This CDR3 region has 13 residues. CDR3 coding DNA: TGTGCCAGCAGCCCCCGGGGCCGCTACGAGCAGTACGTC. This gives the protein CASSPRGRYEQYV.

This clonotype showed up just once. The gene calls are TRBV6-5 and TRBJ2-5; D is perhaps TRBD1 or TRBD2 (5 bases each). CDR1 and CDR2 from the germline V gene are MNHEY and SVGAGI. The CDR3 consists of 15 residues. The V end was cut by 2 bases, the J end by 1 base, with 11 bases between. The DNA of the CDR3 is TGTGCCAGCAGTTACCGAGGGGCAGGCCAAGAGACCCAGTACTTC. Its protein is CASSYRGAGQETQYF.

The V and J genes are TRBV29-1 and TRBJ1-2; D gene ambiguous. Trimming stripped 1 base from V and 8 bases from J, with 11 bases between. CDR1 and CDR2 (germline): SQVTM, ANQGSEA. CDR3 length: 12 amino acids. DNA for the CDR3: TGCAGCGTTGAAGGAGTAGGTAGGGGCTACACCTTC. This gives the protein CSVEGVGRGYTF.

The chain joins TRBV12-3 or TRBV12-4 to TRBJ1-5; 8 bases fit TRBD1. V was clipped by 5 bases and J by 7 bases; unmatched bases: 7. CDR3 length: 14 amino acids. CDR3 DNA: TGTGCCAGCAGTCTCGGGACAGGTCGACAGCCCCAGCATTTT. It specifies CASSLGTGRQPQHF.

This chain connects TRBV6-6 to TRBJ2-1; 9 nucleotides align to TRBD1. J gave up 3 bases and V 7 bases, and 7 bases lay outside the gene matches. CDR1 and CDR2 from the germline V gene are MNHNY and SVGAGI (reference sequence). CDR3 length: 15 amino acids. The CDR3 reads CASILRTGDYNEQFF. The CDR3 DNA reads TGTGCCAGCATCCTTCGGACAGGGGACTACAATGAGCAGTTCTTC.

The rearrangement uses TRBV5-1 and TRBJ2-7; D is unresolved. CDR1 and CDR2 (germline): SGHRS, YFSETQ. This CDR3 contains 13 residues. Trimming left V 3 bases short and J 2 bases short, with 9 bases between. The CDR3 protein is CASSYTVPYEQYF. The DNA for the CDR3 is TGCGCCAGCAGCTACACAGTACCCTACGAGCAGTACTTC.

CDR3: CASSFSRGYDNEQFF. The CDR3 nucleotides read TGTGCCAGCAGCTTCTCCAGGGGGTATGACAATGAGCAGTTCTTC. The chain employs TRBV7-2 and TRBJ2-1; the match to TRBD1 covers 7 bases. The CDR3 runs to 15 residues. Germline CDR1 is SGHTA and CDR2 is FQGNSA. V dropped 3 bases and J dropped 5; count of bases not matched to a gene: 7. The variable domain in full, with the rest retrieved from reference TRBV7-2 and TRBJ2-1, is GAGVSQSPSNKVTEKGKDVELRCDPISGHTALYWYRQSLGQGLEFLIYFQGNSAPDKSGLPSDRFSAERTGGSVSTLTIQRTQQEDSAVYLCASSFSRGYDNEQFFGPGTRLTVL.

The chain couples TRBV11-3 to TRBJ2-1; D remains unclear. V lost 1 base, J lost 5 bases, and 9 bases lay in between. The germline V gene has CDR1 SGHNT and CDR2 YENEEA. This CDR3 has 14 residues. CDR3 in DNA: TGTGCCAGCAGCTTAGTAGGGCAGAACAATGAGCAGTTCTTC. Amino acids: CASSLVGQNNEQFF.

The chain recombines TRBV6-2 or TRBV6-3 with TRBJ1-2; D gene ambiguous. Trimming shortened V by 4 bases and J by 4 bases, and 28 bases separated the two germline ends. CDR3 length: 19 residues. CDR1 is MNHEY and CDR2 is SVGEGT in the germline V gene. The CDR3 region has the DNA TGTGCCAGCAGTTGGGGTTATACACGGACGGAGCAAGTTACCTATGGCTACACCTTC. Protein sequence: CASSWGYTRTEQVTYGYTF.

The V and J genes are TRBV20-1 and TRBJ2-1; 8 bases match TRBD2. Losses at the gene ends were 1 base for V and 7 bases for J; bases not matched to a gene: 6. Germline V gives CDR1 DFQATT, CDR2 SNEGSKA (reference sequence). CDR3 length: 14 residues. CDR3 DNA sequence: TGCAGTGCTAGAGTCGGGGGGGCTAGGAATGAGCAGTTCTTC. Translating gives CSARVGGARNEQFF.

On this clonotype itself: A single base separates this from a much larger clone, so it may be a read error. CDR3 residues: CASRLTGNYGYTF. As DNA, the CDR3 is TGTGCCAGCAGATTGACAGGGAACTATGGCTACACCTTC. The V gene is TRBV27, the J gene TRBJ1-2; TRBD1 matches 7 bases. Germline V gene data show CDR1 as MNHEY and CDR2 as SMNVEV (reference sequence). The CDR3 totals 13 residues. J lost 2 bases, V lost 6 bases, and 3 bases had no gene match.

V is TRBV7-9 and J is TRBJ2-7, with D unresolved. The CDR3 totals 12 residues. Trimming pared 1 base from V and 7 bases from J, leaving 8 bases between. Germline V lookup: CDR1 SEHNR, CDR2 FQNEAQ (reference sequence). CDR3 sequence reads: CASSLGPSEQYV. In DNA, the CDR3 is TGTGCCAGCAGCTTAGGGCCTTCTGAGCAGTACGTC.

A few counts support this clonotype. As DNA, the CDR3 is TGTGCCAGCAGCTTAGTCCGACAGGGGAATTCACCCCTCCACTTT. It encodes CASSLVRQGNSPLHF. The rearrangement uses TRBV7-9 and TRBJ1-6; 8 bases are shared with TRBD1. The CDR3 totals 15 residues. V was pared by 1 base and J by 7 bases, with 3 bases of the junction left unmatched. In germline, CDR1 is SEHNR, CDR2 FQNEAQ (reference sequence).